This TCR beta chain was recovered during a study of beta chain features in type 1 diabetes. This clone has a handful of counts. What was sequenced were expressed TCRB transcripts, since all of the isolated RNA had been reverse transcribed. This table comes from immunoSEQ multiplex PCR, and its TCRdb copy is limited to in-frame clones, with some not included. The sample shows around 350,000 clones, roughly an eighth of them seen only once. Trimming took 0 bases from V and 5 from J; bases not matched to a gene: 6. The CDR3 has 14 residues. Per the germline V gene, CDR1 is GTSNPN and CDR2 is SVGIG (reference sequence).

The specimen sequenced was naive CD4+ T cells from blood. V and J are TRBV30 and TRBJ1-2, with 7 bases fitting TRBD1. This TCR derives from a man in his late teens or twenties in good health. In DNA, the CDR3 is TGTGCCTGGAGTGTAACCCACAGGGGATATGGCTACACCTTC. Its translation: CAWSVTHRGYGYTF. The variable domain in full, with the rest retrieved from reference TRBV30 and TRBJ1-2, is SQTIHQWPATLVQPVGSPLSLECTVEGTSNPNLYWYRQAAGRGLQLLFYSVGIGQISSEVPQNLSASRPQDRQFILSSKKLLLSDSGFYLCAWSVTHRGYGYTFGSGTRLTVV.